This passage covers 27 T cell receptor beta chains from one sample sequenced in a study of cytomegalovirus exposure and HLA in healthy donors. It was with 60 Vbeta and 13 Jbeta primers that the PCR ran. Profiled with immunoSEQ multiplex PCR; TCRdb holds only in-frame clones, not every one. The table shows some 220,000 clones, with around 80% occurring only once. The specimen was PBMCs. These receptors originate from a woman aged 55-70 years in good health and CMV-seropositive.

The chain recombines TRBV28 with TRBJ2-3, with 8 bases identical to TRBD2. This CDR3 comprises 18 residues. The ends lost 3 bases at V and 2 bases at J; junction bases unmatched: 13. Per the germline V gene, CDR1 is MDHEN and CDR2 is SYDVKM. The CDR3 bases are TGTGCCAGCAGTTTGAGTTTCTCGGGGACTAGGGACACAGATACGCAGTATTTT. Amino acid sequence: CASSLSFSGTRDTDTQYF.

The chain combines TRBV7-2 with TRBJ2-7; 7 bases line up with TRBD1. J lost 3 bases, V lost 2 bases, and 4 bases had no gene match. CDR3 size: 14 residues. Per germline, CDR1 SGHTA and CDR2 FQGNSA. The CDR3 region has the DNA TGTGCCAGCAGCTTAAGTTACAGGGGCTACGAGCAGTACTTC. It translates to CASSLSYRGYEQYF.

The chain joins TRBV6-5 to TRBJ2-1, with D possibly matching TRBD2 (5 bases). There are 15 residues in the CDR3. The V end lost 0 bases, the J end lost 9 bases, and 15 bases lay between the germline ends. Looked up from germline, CDR1 is MNHEY and CDR2 is SVGAGI. CDR3 nucleotide sequence: TGTGCCAGCAGTTACTCGACGAGAGGGTTCGGTGAGCAGTTCTTC. Translation gives CASSYSTRGFGEQFF.

This clone was seen a few times. The chain recombines TRBV6-1 with TRBJ1-3; D is undetermined. Looked up from germline, CDR1 is MNHNS and CDR2 is SASEGT. V lost 1 base and J lost 4, with 11 bases in between. This CDR3 spans 15 amino acids. The CDR3 protein is CASSEVSGSGNTIYF. Here the CDR3 DNA reads TGTGCCAGCAGTGAAGTGTCAGGTTCAGGAAACACCATATATTTT.

In its sample, this clone was seen a few times. The V call is TRBV5-1, the J call TRBJ2-7; TRBD2 matches at 13 bases. Unmatched junction bases numbered 4, after V lost 3 bases and J lost 4 bases. From germline, CDR1 is SGHRS and CDR2 YFSETQ. The CDR3 extends over 15 amino acids. Here the CDR3 reads CASSWETSGRYEQYF. CDR3 bases: TGCGCCAGCAGCTGGGAGACTAGCGGGAGGTACGAGCAGTACTTC.

The chain carries TRBV30 and TRBJ2-5; no definite D call. The germline V gene has CDR1 GTSNPN and CDR2 SVGIG (reference sequence). The V and J ends lost 2 bases and 4 bases respectively, with 2 bases between them. The CDR3 contains 10 residues. The CDR3 DNA follows: TGTGCCTGGAGTCGAGAGACCCAGTACTTC. Translated: CAWSRETQYF.

This CDR3 reads CATSRESVASGANVLTF. The CDR3 DNA is TGTGCCACCAGCAGAGAGTCCGTGGCCTCTGGGGCCAACGTCCTGACTTTC. The chain uses TRBV15 and TRBJ2-6; D uncertain. CDR3 length equals 17 residues. With 0 bases removed from V and 0 bases from J, the gap between germline ends came to 9 bases. Per germline, CDR1 LNHNV and CDR2 YYDKDF (reference sequence).

This clone was seen a single time. The gene calls are TRBV21-1 and TRBJ1-2. TRBV21-1 constitutes a pseudogene. CDR3 length: 11 amino acids. Here the CDR3 DNA reads TGTGCCAGCAGCAAATTAGTTGGCTACACCTTC. Translated, it gives CASSKLVGYTF.

The chain is built from TRBV5-4 and TRBJ2-5; 8 bases align to TRBD1. The CDR3 is 15 amino acids. Looked up from germline, CDR1 is SGHNT and CDR2 is YYREEE (reference sequence). Trimming took 2 bases from V and 2 from J; bases not matched to a gene: 5. In DNA, the CDR3 is TGTGCCAGCAGCTTCTACCGACAGGGGCAAGAGACCCAGTACTTC. As protein: CASSFYRQGQETQYF.

This chain links TRBV21-1 with TRBJ2-7; the D call TRBD1 from the table was never checked on the DNA. TRBV21-1 is a documented pseudogene. The CDR3 is made up of 16 amino acids. The CDR3, as DNA: TGTGCCAGCAGCAAATCCGGGACAGCTGGCTCCTACGAGCAGTACTTC. Translated, it gives CASSKSGTAGSYEQYF.

The chain links TRBV7-8 to TRBJ2-5, with D tentatively TRBD1 (6 bases). The ends were cut back, 7 bases at V and 2 bases at J, with 14 bases in the middle. The CDR3 has 14 amino acids. Per germline, CDR1 SGHVS and CDR2 FQNEAQ. CDR3 sequence (DNA): TGTGCCAGCACCCCAGGACAGCCACAAGAGACCCAGTACTTC. Its translation is CASTPGQPQETQYF.

This clone was picked up a small number of times. The genes are TRBV5-5 and TRBJ2-7; perhaps TRBD2 as D (5 bases). Germline CDR1 and CDR2: SGHKS and YYEKEE (reference sequence). The CDR3 contains 14 residues. The V end was cut by 0 bases, the J end by 4 bases, with 11 bases between. This CDR3 is CASSLVAPLYEQYF. As DNA, the CDR3 is TGTGCCAGCAGCTTGGTAGCGCCCTTATACGAGCAGTACTTC.

The chain carries TRBV11-2 and TRBJ1-1; the D is unclear. Germline V CDR1 and CDR2: SGHAT, FQNNGV. The CDR3 sequence is 13 residues long. Trimming removed 5 bases from V and 2 bases from J, with 9 bases in between. The DNA of the CDR3 is TGTGCCAGCAGCGCGGATACAAACACTGAAGCTTTCTTT. Protein sequence: CASSADTNTEAFF.

The rearrangement links TRBV4-2 to TRBJ1-4; TRBD1 aligns across 9 bases. The junction had 6 bases not matched to a gene; V was cut back by 8 bases and J by 2 bases. This CDR3 has 15 residues. Germline loops: CDR1 LGHNA, CDR2 YNFKEQ. The CDR3 sequence is CASGDRASTNEKLFF. In DNA form, the CDR3 reads TGTGCCAGCGGGGACAGGGCGTCTACTAATGAAAAACTGTTTTTT.

This clone was recorded only once. The chain couples TRBV11-2 to TRBJ2-1; D perhaps matches TRBD1 (5 bases). The germline CDR1 and CDR2 sequences are SGHAT and FQNNGV. Trimming removed 5 bases at V and 6 bases at J, with 8 bases between. The CDR3 is 12 amino acids. DNA of the CDR3: TGTGCCAGCAGCGTGGGGCCCAATGAGCAGTTCTTC. It is translated as CASSVGPNEQFF.

Written as DNA, the CDR3 is TGTGCCAGCACGCTAGGGCCAGCGGATGAAAAACTGTTTTTT. As protein: CASTLGPADEKLFF. The V call is TRBV6-1, the J call TRBJ1-4; the D is unclear. CDR3 size: 14 residues. Between the trimmed V and J ends, which lost 7 bases and 6 bases, there was a span of 15 bases. Germline V gene sequence: CDR1 MNHNS, CDR2 SASEGT.

V and J are TRBV5-1 and TRBJ1-2; 9 bases are a match to TRBD1. After removal of 4 bases from V and 3 bases from J, the junction contained 4 bases not matched to a gene. Per the germline V gene, CDR1 is SGHRS and CDR2 is YFSETQ. This CDR3 contains 14 residues. The CDR3 bases are TGCGCCAGCAGCCAGGGACAGGGATACTATGGCTACACCTTC. It encodes CASSQGQGYYGYTF.

The V and J genes are TRBV9 and TRBJ2-7, with D perhaps TRBD2 (5 bases). CDR1 and CDR2 (germline): SGDLS, YYNGEE. Trimming cost V 7 bases and J 3 bases, with 14 bases left between them. The CDR3 is made up of 13 amino acids. The CDR3 nucleotides read TGTGCCAGCGCCCGGGAAGGGAACTACGAGCAGTACTTC. Residues: CASAREGNYEQYF.

The rearrangement uses TRBV7-2 and TRBJ2-5; 16 bases fit TRBD2. The V and J ends lost 0 bases and 2 bases, in that order; junction bases with no gene match: 0. CDR1 is SGHTA, CDR2 FQGNSA, per germline. CDR3 length: 17 residues. CDR3 amino acids: CASSLAGLAGGQETQYF. CDR3 nucleotide sequence: TGTGCCAGCAGCTTAGCGGGACTAGCGGGGGGGCAAGAGACCCAGTACTTC.

V gene TRBV7-9 combines with J gene TRBJ1-1; possible D gene TRBD1, 6 bases. This CDR3 has 15 amino acids. Looked up from germline, CDR1 is SEHNR and CDR2 is FQNEAQ (reference sequence). V was shortened by 1 base and J by 5 bases, with 14 bases between the two germline ends. The DNA of the CDR3 is TGTGCCAGCAGCTTAGTGCAGGGGATGGGGACTGAAGCTTTCTTT. Protein product: CASSLVQGMGTEAFF.

The chain has TRBV11-3 and TRBJ2-3, with a possible D match to TRBD2 (6 bases). Trimming stripped 5 bases from V and 0 bases from J, with 9 bases between. The CDR3 spans 14 residues. Germline-derived CDR1 and CDR2 are SGHNT and YENEEA. The CDR3 bases are TGTGCCAGCAGCCTTAGCGGCAGCACAGATACGCAGTATTTT. Amino acids: CASSLSGSTDTQYF.

With respect to this clone: The germline gene is not matched at one end of the junction; a read error may be the cause. The V gene is TRBV19, the J gene TRBJ2-3, with a tentative D call TRBD1 (6 bases). The CDR3 is 15 residues long. CDR1 is LNHDA and CDR2 is SQIVND in the germline V gene (reference sequence). The CDR3 protein is CASSRKTGRTDAQYF. CDR3 DNA sequence: TGTGCCAGTAGTCGAAAGACAGGCCGGACAGATGCGCAGTATTTT. The whole variable domain, filled in from reference TRBV19 and TRBJ2-3, reads DGGITQSPKYLFRKEGQNVTLSCEQNLNHDAMYWYRQDPGQGLRLIYYSQIVNDFQKGDIAEGYSVSREKKESFPLTVTSAQKNPTAFYLCASSRKTGRTDAQYFGPGTRLTVL.

There are a few counts of this clone. Written as DNA, the CDR3 is TGCGCCAGCAGCCTTTCCGGGACAGGACAACCCTCTGGGGCCAACGTCCTGACTTTC. Its protein product is CASSLSGTGQPSGANVLTF. The J gene is TRBJ2-6, the V gene TRBV5-1; 8 bases line up with TRBD1. Per the germline V gene, CDR1 is SGHRS and CDR2 is YFSETQ. The CDR3 has 19 amino acids. J lost 0 bases, V lost 4 bases, and 12 bases had no gene match. The entire variable domain, with the rest obtained from reference TRBV5-1 and TRBJ2-6, is as follows: KAGVTQTPRYLIKTRGQQVTLSCSPISGHRSVSWYQQTPGQGLQFLFEYFSETQRNKGNFPGRFSGRQFSNSRSEMNVSTLELGDSALYLCASSLSGTGQPSGANVLTFGAGSRLTVL.

This clone was seen only once. The chain has TRBV9 and TRBJ1-6, with a weak D call TRBD1 (5 bases). Germline V CDR1 and CDR2: SGDLS, YYNGEE. Deletions cut 3 bases from V and 7 bases from J, with 14 bases between. The CDR3 has 15 residues. This CDR3 reads CASSAAAGTNSPLHF. CDR3 nucleotides: TGTGCCAGCAGCGCGGCCGCGGGGACCAATTCACCCCTCCACTTT. Supplemented by reference TRBV9 and TRBJ1-6, the full variable domain reads DSGVTQTPKHLITATGQRVTLRCSPRSGDLSVYWYQQSLDQGLQFLIQYYNGEERAKGNILERFSAQQFPDLHSELNLSSLELGDSALYFCASSAAAGTNSPLHFGNGTRLTVT.

This chain joins TRBV19 and TRBJ2-6; 9 nucleotides agree with TRBD2. Germline V CDR1 and CDR2: LNHDA, SQIVND (reference sequence). This CDR3 is 17 amino acids long. V shed 5 bases and J 2 bases; nucleotides not matched to a gene: 7. For the CDR3, the DNA is TGTGCCAGTAGTGCGGGACTAGCTCTCACTGGGGCCAACGTCCTGACTTTC. It translates to CASSAGLALTGANVLTF.

J is TRBJ2-2 and V is TRBV7-7, with D possibly TRBD1 on 6 matching bases. V shed 1 base and J shed 4 bases, with 10 bases lying between them. CDR1 and CDR2 from the germline V gene are SSHAT and FNYEAQ (reference sequence). This CDR3 is 15 amino acids long. CDR3 region: CASSLGRRGTGELFF. DNA for the CDR3: TGTGCCAGCAGCTTAGGGCGCAGGGGCACCGGGGAGCTGTTTTTT.

The V gene is TRBV18, the J gene TRBJ1-3, with 8 bases fitting TRBD1. This CDR3 region has 15 residues. CDR1 KGHSH and CDR2 LQKENI come from the germline V gene. V gave up 3 bases and J gave up 0 bases; unmatched junction bases: 1. CDR3 sequence reads: CASSPGQDSGNTIYF. CDR3 nucleotides: TGTGCCAGCTCACCGGGACAGGACTCTGGAAACACCATATATTTT.